The text below deals with one T cell receptor (beta chain). The sample originates from a study of blood T cell repertoires in COVID-19. Study in general: Samples taken during acute and convalescent COVID-19 were collected in the United States, Italy and Spain. In each case, the material was cDNA or gDNA derived from T cells, B-cell-depleted T cells, or PBMCs.

V dropped 2 bases and J dropped 1 base, with 12 bases sitting between them. Germline lookup yields CDR1 SGHRS and CDR2 YFSETQ. The CDR3 sequence is 15 residues long. In the authors' workflow: Nucleated cell number was recorded as an estimate derived from reference gene primer amplification. The assay was immunoSEQ multiplex PCR, and TCRdb's table has in-frame clones only and misses some. Clone size and V and J calls were adopted from that table, with D and trimming inferred from the DNA. This sample has around 220,000 clones, with about 80% found just once. V usage is TRBV5-1 and J usage is TRBJ1-1; weak D call: TRBD1 (5 bases). Specimen: peripheral blood. The TCR was taken from a woman older than 75 with active or convalescent COVID-19. This chain's CDR3 is CASSLSGRGNTEAFF. CDR3 DNA sequence: TGCGCCAGCAGCTTATCAGGGCGGGGGAACACTGAAGCTTTCTTT.